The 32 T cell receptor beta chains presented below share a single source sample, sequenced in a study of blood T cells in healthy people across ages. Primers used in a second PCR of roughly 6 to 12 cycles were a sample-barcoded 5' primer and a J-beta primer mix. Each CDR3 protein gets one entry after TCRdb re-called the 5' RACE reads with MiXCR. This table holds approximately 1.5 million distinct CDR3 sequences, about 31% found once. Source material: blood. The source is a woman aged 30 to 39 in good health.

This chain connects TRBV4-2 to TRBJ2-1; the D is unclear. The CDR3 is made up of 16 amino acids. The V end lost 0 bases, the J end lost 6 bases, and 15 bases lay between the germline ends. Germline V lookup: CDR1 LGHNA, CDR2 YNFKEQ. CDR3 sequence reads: CASSQDPLIGLNEQFF. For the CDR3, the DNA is TGTGCCAGCAGCCAAGATCCATTAATAGGGCTCAATGAGCAGTTCTTC.

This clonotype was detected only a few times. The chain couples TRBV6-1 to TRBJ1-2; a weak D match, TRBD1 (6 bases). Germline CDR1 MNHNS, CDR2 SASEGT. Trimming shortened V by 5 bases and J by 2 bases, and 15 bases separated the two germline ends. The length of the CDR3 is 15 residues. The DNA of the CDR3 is TGTGCCAGCAGTCCACAGGGAACCCTCAACTATGGCTACACCTTC. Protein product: CASSPQGTLNYGYTF.

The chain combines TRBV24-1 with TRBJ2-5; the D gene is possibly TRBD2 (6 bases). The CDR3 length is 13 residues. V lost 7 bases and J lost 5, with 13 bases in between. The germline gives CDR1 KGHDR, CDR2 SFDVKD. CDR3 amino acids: CATSAPGEETQYF. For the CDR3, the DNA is TGTGCCACCAGCGCTCCGGGGGAGGAGACCCAGTACTTC.

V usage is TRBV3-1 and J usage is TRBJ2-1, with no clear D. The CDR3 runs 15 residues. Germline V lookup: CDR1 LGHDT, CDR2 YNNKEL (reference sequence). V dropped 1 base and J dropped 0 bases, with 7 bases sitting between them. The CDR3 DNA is TGTGCCAGCAGCCAAGGGGCGGCCTCCTACAATGAGCAGTTCTTC. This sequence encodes CASSQGAASYNEQFF.

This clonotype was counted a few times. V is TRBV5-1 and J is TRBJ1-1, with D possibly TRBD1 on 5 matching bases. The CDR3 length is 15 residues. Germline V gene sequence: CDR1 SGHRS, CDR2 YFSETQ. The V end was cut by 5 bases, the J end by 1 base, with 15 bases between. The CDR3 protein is CASRSPQGRNTEAFF. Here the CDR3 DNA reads TGCGCCAGCAGGTCCCCGCAGGGAAGGAACACTGAAGCTTTCTTT.

The CDR3 DNA follows: TGTGCCAGCAGCCCGGGGACAGGGCGAGGAGGGGATACGCAGTATTTT. This translates into CASSPGTGRGGDTQYF. The gene calls are TRBV14 and TRBJ2-3; 9 bases match TRBD1. This CDR3 spans 16 amino acids. V dropped 4 bases and J dropped 6; count of bases not matched to a gene: 11. The germline CDR1 and CDR2 sequences are SGHDN and FVKESK.

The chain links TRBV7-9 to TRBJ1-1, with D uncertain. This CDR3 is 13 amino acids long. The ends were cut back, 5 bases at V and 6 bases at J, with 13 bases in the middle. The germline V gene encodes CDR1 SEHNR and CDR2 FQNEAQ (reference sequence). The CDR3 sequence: CASSPSGGAEAFF. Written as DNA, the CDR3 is TGTGCCAGCAGCCCCTCTGGTGGCGCTGAAGCTTTCTTT.

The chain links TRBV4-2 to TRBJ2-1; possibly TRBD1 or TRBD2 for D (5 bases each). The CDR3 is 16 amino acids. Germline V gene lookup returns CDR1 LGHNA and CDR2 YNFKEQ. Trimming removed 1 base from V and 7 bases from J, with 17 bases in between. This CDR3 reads CASSQVPRDVGNEQFF. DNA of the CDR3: TGTGCCAGCAGCCAAGTTCCCAGGGACGTAGGAAATGAGCAGTTCTTC.

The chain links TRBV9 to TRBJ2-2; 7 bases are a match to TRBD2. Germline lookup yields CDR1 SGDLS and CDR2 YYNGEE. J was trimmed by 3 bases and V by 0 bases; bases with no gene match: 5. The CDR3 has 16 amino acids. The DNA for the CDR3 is TGTGCCAGCAGCGTAGAAAGCGGGATCTACACCGGGGAGCTGTTTTTT. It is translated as CASSVESGIYTGELFF. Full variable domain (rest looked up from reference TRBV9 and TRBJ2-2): DSGVTQTPKHLITATGQRVTLRCSPRSGDLSVYWYQQSLDQGLQFLIQYYNGEERAKGNILERFSAQQFPDLHSELNLSSLELGDSALYFCASSVESGIYTGELFFGEGSRLTVL.

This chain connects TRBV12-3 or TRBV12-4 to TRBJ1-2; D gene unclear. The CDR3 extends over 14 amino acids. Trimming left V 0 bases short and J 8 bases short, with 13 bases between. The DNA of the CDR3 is TGTGCCAGCAGTTTAGCCCGGGTCCAGAGAGGCTACACCTTC. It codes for CASSLARVQRGYTF.

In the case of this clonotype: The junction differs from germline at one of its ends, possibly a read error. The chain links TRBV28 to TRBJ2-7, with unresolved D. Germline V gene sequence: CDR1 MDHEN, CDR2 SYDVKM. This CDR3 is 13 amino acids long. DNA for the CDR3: TGTGTCAGCACCCAGGAGTTGCCCTACGAGCAGTACTTC. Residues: CVSTQELPYEQYF.

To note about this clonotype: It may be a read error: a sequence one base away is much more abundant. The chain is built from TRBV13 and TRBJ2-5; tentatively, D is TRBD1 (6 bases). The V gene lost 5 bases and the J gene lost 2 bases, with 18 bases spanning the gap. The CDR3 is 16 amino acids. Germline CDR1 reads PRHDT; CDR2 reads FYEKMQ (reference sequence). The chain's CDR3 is CASSQPVEGVQETQYF. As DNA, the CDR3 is TGTGCCAGCAGCCAACCAGTCGAGGGGGTACAAGAGACCCAGTACTTC.

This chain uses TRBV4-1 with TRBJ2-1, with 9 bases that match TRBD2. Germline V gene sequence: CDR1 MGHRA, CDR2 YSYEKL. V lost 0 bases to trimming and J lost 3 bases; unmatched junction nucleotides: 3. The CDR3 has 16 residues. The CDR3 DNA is TGCGCCAGCAGCCAAGATACTAGCGGGTACTACAATGAGCAGTTCTTC. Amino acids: CASSQDTSGYYNEQFF.

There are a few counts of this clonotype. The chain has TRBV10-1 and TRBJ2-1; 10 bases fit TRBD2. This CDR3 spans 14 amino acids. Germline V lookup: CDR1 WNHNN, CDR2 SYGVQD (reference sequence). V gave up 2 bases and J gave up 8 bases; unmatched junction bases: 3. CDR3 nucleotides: TGCGCCAGCAGTGAGACTAGCGGGAATGATGAGCAGTTCTTC. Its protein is CASSETSGNDEQFF.

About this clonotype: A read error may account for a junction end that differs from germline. CDR3 residues: CASSLFGDERYF. CDR3 bases: TGTGCCAGCAGCCTCTTCGGGGACGAGCGGTACTTC. The V and J genes are TRBV12-3 or TRBV12-4 and TRBJ2-7; tentatively, D is TRBD1 or TRBD2 (5 bases each). The CDR3 covers 12 residues.

CDR3 loop: CASSLVAAGGGTQETQYF. The CDR3 nucleotides read TGTGCCAGCAGCTTAGTAGCAGCGGGAGGGGGGACCCAAGAGACCCAGTACTTC. The chain is built from TRBV7-2 and TRBJ2-5; 10 bases match TRBD2. CDR1 is SGHTA, CDR2 FQGNSA, per germline. V was pared by 1 base and J by 1 base, with 9 bases of the junction left unmatched. The CDR3 spans 18 residues. The whole variable domain, remainder taken from reference TRBV7-2 and TRBJ2-5, is GAGVSQSPSNKVTEKGKDVELRCDPISGHTALYWYRQSLGQGLEFLIYFQGNSAPDKSGLPSDRFSAERTGGSVSTLTIQRTQQEDSAVYLCASSLVAAGGGTQETQYFGPGTRLLVL.

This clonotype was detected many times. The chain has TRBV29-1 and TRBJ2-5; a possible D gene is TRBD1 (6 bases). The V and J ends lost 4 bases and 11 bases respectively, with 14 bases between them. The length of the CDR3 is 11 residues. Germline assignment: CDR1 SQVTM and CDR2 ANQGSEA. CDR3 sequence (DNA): TGCAGCGTTGGTGGACAGTGGGGGCAGTACTTC. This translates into CSVGGQWGQYF. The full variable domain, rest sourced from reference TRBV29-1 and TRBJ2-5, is SAVISQKPSRDICQRGTSLTIQCQVDSQVTMMFWYRQQPGQSLTLIATANQGSEATYESGFVIDKFPISRPNLTFSTLTVSNMSPEDSSIYLCSVGGQWGQYFGPGTRLLVL.

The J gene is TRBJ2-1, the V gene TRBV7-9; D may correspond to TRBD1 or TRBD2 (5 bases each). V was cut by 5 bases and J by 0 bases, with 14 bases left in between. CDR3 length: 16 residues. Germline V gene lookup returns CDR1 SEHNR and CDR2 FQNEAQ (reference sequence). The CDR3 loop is CASSLGRVSSYNEQFF. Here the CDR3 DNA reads TGTGCCAGCAGCCTGGGGCGGGTAAGCTCCTACAATGAGCAGTTCTTC.

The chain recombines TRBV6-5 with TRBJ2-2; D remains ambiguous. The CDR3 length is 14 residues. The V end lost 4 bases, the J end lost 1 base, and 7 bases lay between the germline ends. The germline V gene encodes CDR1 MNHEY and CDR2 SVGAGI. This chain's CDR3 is CASSFPGNTGELFF. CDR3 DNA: TGTGCCAGCAGTTTCCCGGGGAACACCGGGGAGCTGTTTTTT.

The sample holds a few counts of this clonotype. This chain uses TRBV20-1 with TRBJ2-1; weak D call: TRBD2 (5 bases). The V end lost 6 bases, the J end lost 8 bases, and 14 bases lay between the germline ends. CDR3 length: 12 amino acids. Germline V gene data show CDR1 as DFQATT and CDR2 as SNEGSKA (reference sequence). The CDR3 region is CSAAAGLDEQFF. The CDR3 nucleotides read TGCAGTGCCGCGGCGGGCCTCGATGAGCAGTTCTTC.

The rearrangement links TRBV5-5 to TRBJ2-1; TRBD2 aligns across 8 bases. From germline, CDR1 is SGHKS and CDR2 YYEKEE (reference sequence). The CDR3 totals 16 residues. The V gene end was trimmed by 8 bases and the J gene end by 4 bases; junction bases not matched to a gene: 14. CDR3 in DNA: TGTGCCAGTCGGGGGGGTGAACCCTTGGGGTACAATGAGCAGTTCTTC. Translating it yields CASRGGEPLGYNEQFF.

The CDR3 loop reads CASSPGAGVNIQETQYF. CDR3 nucleotides: TGTGCCAGCAGCCCCGGGGCGGGAGTAAACATACAAGAGACCCAGTACTTC. The V gene is TRBV11-2, the J gene TRBJ2-5, with 7 nucleotides matching TRBD2. This CDR3 region has 17 residues. CDR1 SGHAT and CDR2 FQNNGV come from the germline V gene. Trimming at V came to 5 bases and at J to 2 bases, leaving 14 bases not matched to a gene.

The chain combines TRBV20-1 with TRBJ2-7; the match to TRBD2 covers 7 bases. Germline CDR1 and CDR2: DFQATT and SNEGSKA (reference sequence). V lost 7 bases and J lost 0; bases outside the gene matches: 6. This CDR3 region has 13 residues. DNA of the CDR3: TGCAGTGGCGCTAGCGGTTCCTCCTACGAGCAGTACTTC. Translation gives CSGASGSSYEQYF.

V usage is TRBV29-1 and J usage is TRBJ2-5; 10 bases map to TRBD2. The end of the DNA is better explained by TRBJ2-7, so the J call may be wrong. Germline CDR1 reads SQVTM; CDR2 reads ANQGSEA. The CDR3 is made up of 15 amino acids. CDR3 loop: CSVGRAGGIAYEQYF. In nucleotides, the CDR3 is TGCAGCGTTGGACGAGCGGGAGGGATCGCCTACGAGCAGTACTTC.

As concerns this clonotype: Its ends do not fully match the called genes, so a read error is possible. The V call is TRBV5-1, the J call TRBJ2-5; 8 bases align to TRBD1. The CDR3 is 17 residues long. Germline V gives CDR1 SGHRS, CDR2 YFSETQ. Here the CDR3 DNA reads TGCGCCAACAGCATCGGACAGGGAGTTACTCACCAAGAGACCCAGTACTTC. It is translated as CANSIGQGVTHQETQYF.

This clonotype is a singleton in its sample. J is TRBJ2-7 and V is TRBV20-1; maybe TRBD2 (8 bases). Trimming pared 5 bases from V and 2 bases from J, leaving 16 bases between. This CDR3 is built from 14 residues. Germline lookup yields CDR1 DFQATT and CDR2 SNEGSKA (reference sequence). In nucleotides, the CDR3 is TGCAGTGCTGCGGGGGGTCAGGGGGCCTACGAGCAGTACTTC. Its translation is CSAAGGQGAYEQYF.

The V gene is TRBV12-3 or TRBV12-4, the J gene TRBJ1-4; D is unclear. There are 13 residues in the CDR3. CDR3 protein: CVGLSGVDEKLFF. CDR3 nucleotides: TGTGTCGGCCTGAGTGGGGTGGATGAAAAACTGTTTTTT.

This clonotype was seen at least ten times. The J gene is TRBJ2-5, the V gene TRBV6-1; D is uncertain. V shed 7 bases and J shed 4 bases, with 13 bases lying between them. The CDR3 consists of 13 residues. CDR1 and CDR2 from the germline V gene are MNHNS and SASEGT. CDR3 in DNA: TGTGCCAGCACCAACCCCCTACTAGAGACCCAGTACTTC. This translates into CASTNPLLETQYF.

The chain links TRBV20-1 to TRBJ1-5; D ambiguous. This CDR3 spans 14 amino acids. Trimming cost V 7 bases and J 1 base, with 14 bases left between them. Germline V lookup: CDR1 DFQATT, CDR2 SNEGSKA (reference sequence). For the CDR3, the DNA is TGCAGTGTCCTGGGGATGGGGAGCAATCAGCCCCAGCATTTT. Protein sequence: CSVLGMGSNQPQHF.

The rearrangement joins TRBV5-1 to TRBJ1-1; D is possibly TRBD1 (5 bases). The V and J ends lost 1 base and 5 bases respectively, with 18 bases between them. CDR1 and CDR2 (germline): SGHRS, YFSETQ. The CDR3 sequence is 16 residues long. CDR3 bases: TGCGCCAGCAGCTTGTGCCCCGGACATGGGCTGACTGAAGCTTTCTTT. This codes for CASSLCPGHGLTEAFF.

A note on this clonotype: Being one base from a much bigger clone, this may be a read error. The CDR3 DNA reads as TGCAGCGCTCCCGGGACTAGCGGGAGAGAGACCCAGTACTTC. Amino acid sequence: CSAPGTSGRETQYF. This sequence joins TRBV29-1 and TRBJ2-7; 14 bases line up with TRBD2. Near its end, the DNA agrees better with TRBJ2-5, so the J call may be wrong. CDR1 and CDR2 (germline): SQVTM, ANQGSEA. The CDR3 sequence is 14 residues long.

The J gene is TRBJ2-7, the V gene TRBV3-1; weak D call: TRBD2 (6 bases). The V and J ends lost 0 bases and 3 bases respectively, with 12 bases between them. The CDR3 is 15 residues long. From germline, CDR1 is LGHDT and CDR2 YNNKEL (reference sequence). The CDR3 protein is CASSQDWDWDYEQYF. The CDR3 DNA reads TGTGCCAGCAGCCAAGATTGGGACTGGGACTACGAGCAGTACTTC.